This TCR beta chain was documented in a study of T-cell reconstitution after alpha-beta-depleted transplantation in children. This clonotype appeared once. A TCRbeta library incorporating unique molecular identifiers was prepared. TCRdb fed the PCR reads into MiXCR, producing one record per CDR3 protein. The sample lists roughly 500,000 distinct CDR3 sequences; over 25% were seen once. The CDR3 is 13 amino acids. With 3 bases removed from V and 3 bases from J, the gap between germline ends came to 6 bases. CDR1 is MGHDK and CDR2 is SYGVNS in the germline V gene. The J gene is TRBJ2-1, the V gene TRBV25-1; the D gene is possibly TRBD1 (6 bases). The starting material was PBMCs from the stem cell graft donor, obtained from the stem cell graft. The receptor was isolated from a human donor who donated a stem cell graft to a child with aplastic anemia. The CDR3 DNA reads TGTGCCAGCAGTGAGGGACACTACAATGAGCAGTTCTTC. Its translation is CASSEGHYNEQFF.